These 11 T cell receptor beta chains originate from one sample sequenced in a study of blood T cells in healthy people across ages. PCR was performed a second time for about 7 to 12 cycles using a sample-barcoded 5' primer and a J-beta primer mix. TCRdb reprocessed the 5' RACE reads with MiXCR, giving one entry per CDR3 protein. The sample has roughly 500,000 distinct CDR3 sequences, 25% to 30% seen once. The sequencing sample was made of blood. The receptors here all came from a woman between 70 and 85 years old in good health.

The chain uses TRBV9 and TRBJ2-5; D ambiguous. Per the germline V gene, CDR1 is SGDLS and CDR2 is YYNGEE. The CDR3 runs to 13 residues. The V end lost 1 base, the J end lost 5 bases, and 9 bases lay between the germline ends. This CDR3 is CASSVFPSETQYF. CDR3 nucleotides: TGTGCCAGCAGCGTATTTCCAAGCGAGACCCAGTACTTC.

About this clonotype itself: At one of its ends the junction is not consistent with the germline gene, which may arise from a read error. V is TRBV7-7 and J is TRBJ2-1; 7 positions match TRBD2. CDR1 is SSHAT and CDR2 is FNYEAQ in the germline V gene (reference sequence). The CDR3 is 16 residues long. DNA for the CDR3: TGTGCTAGCAGCTTAGTTTGGACTAGCTCCTACAATGAGCAGTTCTTC. As protein: CASSLVWTSSYNEQFF.

Only a few counts were recorded for this clonotype. The V and J genes are TRBV7-3 and TRBJ2-5; D is ambiguous. The CDR3 extends over 13 amino acids. V lost 3 bases, J lost 5 bases, and 10 bases lay in between. CDR1 is SGHTA and CDR2 is FQGTGA in the germline V gene. CDR3 DNA sequence: TGTGCCAGCAGCTTTAAGGGTTCGGAGACCCAGTACTTC. It encodes CASSFKGSETQYF.

This chain links TRBV3-1 with TRBJ1-2; D is unresolved. Trimming took 0 bases from V and 8 from J, leaving 13 bases between them. Germline V lookup: CDR1 LGHDT, CDR2 YNNKEL (reference sequence). This CDR3 is built from 14 residues. The CDR3 region is CASSQDSVGRGYTF. CDR3 nucleotides: TGTGCCAGCAGCCAAGATAGCGTAGGGAGGGGCTACACCTTC.

This chain joins TRBV7-2 and TRBJ1-1; the D gene is possibly TRBD1 (5 bases). Germline loops: CDR1 SGHTA, CDR2 FQGNSA. The CDR3 sequence is 14 residues long. The V gene lost 5 bases and the J gene lost 1 base, with 11 bases spanning the gap. The CDR3 DNA is TGTGCCAGCAGCCGTTCAACAGGGAACACTGAAGCTTTCTTT. The encoded protein is CASSRSTGNTEAFF.

The J gene is TRBJ1-5, the V gene TRBV29-1, with TRBD1 identical over 7 bases. Germline V gene data show CDR1 as SQVTM and CDR2 as ANQGSEA. The V segment lost 7 bases and the J segment 4 bases; nucleotides outside the gene matches: 7. The CDR3 totals 13 residues. CDR3: CSAGDSPNQPQHF. The CDR3 DNA reads as TGCAGCGCCGGGGACAGCCCTAATCAGCCCCAGCATTTT.

Only a few counts were recorded for this clonotype. The chain links TRBV6-5 to TRBJ2-3, with D unclear. The CDR3 extends over 15 amino acids. The V gene lost 2 bases and the J gene lost 4 bases, with 13 bases spanning the gap. Germline lookup yields CDR1 MNHEY and CDR2 SVGAGI. The CDR3 sequence is CASSYRSRGADTQYF. The DNA of the CDR3 is TGTGCCAGCAGTTACAGATCTCGAGGCGCAGATACGCAGTATTTT.

The CDR3 DNA is TGTGCCAGTAGTCCGGGTCGGAACACCGGGGAGCTGTTTTTT. This encodes CASSPGRNTGELFF. The gene calls are TRBV6-2 or TRBV6-3 and TRBJ2-2; D gene unclear. Trimming pared 9 bases from V and 1 base from J, leaving 12 bases between. In germline, CDR1 is MNHEY, CDR2 SVGEGT. CDR3 length: 14 amino acids.

Only a few counts were recorded for this clonotype. The chain uses TRBV5-6 and TRBJ2-1, with D possibly called TRBD1 or TRBD2 (5 bases each). Trimming removed 7 bases at V and 7 bases at J, with 9 bases between. The CDR3 extends over 11 amino acids. CDR1 is SGHDT, CDR2 YYEEEE, per germline. CDR3 sequence: CASGWGNEQFF. The CDR3 DNA reads as TGTGCCAGCGGTTGGGGGAATGAGCAGTTCTTC.

The chain employs TRBV7-2 and TRBJ1-1, with unresolved D. This CDR3 is built from 12 residues. CDR1 is SGHTA and CDR2 is FQGNSA in the germline V gene. Trimming removed 3 bases at V and 3 bases at J, with 5 bases between. Here the CDR3 reads CASSFWDTEAFF. The CDR3 bases are TGTGCCAGCAGCTTTTGGGACACTGAAGCTTTCTTT.

This chain links TRBV20-1 with TRBJ1-2, with 7 bases matching TRBD1. The junction had 17 bases not matched to a gene; V was cut back by 3 bases and J by 4 bases. CDR1 is DFQATT and CDR2 is SNEGSKA in the germline V gene (reference sequence). This CDR3 region has 17 residues. This CDR3 reads CSARIPGDSPNSYGYTF. The CDR3 DNA reads as TGCAGTGCTAGGATCCCGGGGGACAGCCCCAATTCCTATGGCTACACCTTC.